The source of this T cell receptor (beta chain) is a study of blood T cell repertoires in COVID-19. Study-wide background: Some COVID-19 samples were acute and others convalescent; all came from the United States, Italy and Spain. PBMCs, B-cell-depleted T cells, or T cells were the source of the cDNA or gDNA that made up the material.

V dropped 7 bases and J dropped 9 bases, with 16 bases sitting between them. Germline V gives CDR1 MNHEY, CDR2 SVGEGT. This CDR3 has 14 residues. Per the original data handling: Amplification with reference gene primers provided the estimates of nucleated cell counts. Method: immunoSEQ multiplex PCR; TCRdb's copy keeps in-frame clones and lacks some. Clonal size and the V and J genes are those of that table, whereas D and trimming came from the DNA. The sample gives about 73,000 clones, about 79% of which show up once; 4% to 5% is in the top ten. Sequencing was performed on peripheral blood. The V gene is TRBV6-2 or TRBV6-3, the J gene TRBJ1-6, with unresolved D. The clonotype was recovered from a woman aged 55 to 70 with acute or convalescent COVID-19. DNA for the CDR3: TGTGCCAGCACCCCACGGGGTTGGGGTTCACCCCTCCACTTT. Protein product: CASTPRGWGSPLHF.